The 8 T cell receptor beta chains below all came from one sample that was sequenced in a study of T cell responses to AZD1222 COVID-19 vaccine. Repertoires were generated with immunoSEQ multiplex PCR, while TCRdb's copy carries only in-frame clones and drops some. The table records 140,000 to 150,000 clones, over 75% of them present only once. Sequenced here: peripheral blood, sampled on day 0 of AZD1222 vaccination. Receptors were obtained from an adult in good health.

V gene TRBV6-5 combines with J gene TRBJ1-3; D unclear. Per germline, CDR1 MNHEY and CDR2 SVGAGI. The V and J ends lost 5 bases and 0 bases respectively, with 11 bases between them. The CDR3 runs to 15 residues. The CDR3 loop reads CASSTDGSSGNTIYF. CDR3 bases: TGTGCCAGCAGTACCGACGGGAGCTCTGGAAACACCATATATTTT.

The gene calls are TRBV20-1 and TRBJ2-5; no clear D gene. The CDR3 consists of 11 residues. V was pared by 0 bases and J by 2 bases, with 1 base between. Per germline, CDR1 DFQATT and CDR2 SNEGSKA (reference sequence). The CDR3 region is CSAREQETQYF. DNA of the CDR3: TGCAGTGCTAGAGAACAAGAGACCCAGTACTTC.

DNA of the CDR3: TGTGCCAGCAGCCCGACTAGCAGTATTTCCTACAATGAGCAGTTCTTC. It specifies CASSPTSSISYNEQFF. The gene calls are TRBV7-3 and TRBJ2-1; 7 nucleotides align to TRBD2. Germline values: CDR1 SGHTA, CDR2 FQGTGA. V shed 5 bases and J 1 base; nucleotides not matched to a gene: 8. The CDR3 runs to 16 residues.

In this sample, this clone turned up a few times. The rearrangement joins TRBV24-1 to TRBJ1-2; tentative D call: TRBD1 (5 bases). V lost 3 bases and J lost 8, with 12 bases in between. CDR1 is KGHDR, CDR2 SFDVKD, per germline. The CDR3 covers 13 residues. Here the CDR3 reads CATSDAGNGGYTF. For the CDR3, the DNA is TGTGCCACCAGTGATGCAGGGAACGGGGGCTACACCTTC.

V is TRBV7-3 and J is TRBJ2-2; 8 positions match TRBD1. With V trimmed by 5 bases and J by 2 bases, 7 bases remained unmatched. The CDR3 is made up of 16 amino acids. CDR1 and CDR2 from the germline V gene are SGHTA and FQGTGA. CDR3 sequence: CASSLRGQVNTGELFF. The DNA for the CDR3 is TGTGCCAGCAGCCTCAGGGGACAGGTTAACACCGGGGAGCTGTTTTTT. Full variable domain (missing parts from reference TRBV7-3 and TRBJ2-2): GAGVSQTPSNKVTEKGKYVELRCDPISGHTALYWYRQSLGQGPEFLIYFQGTGAADDSGLPNDRFFAVRPEGSVSTLKIQRTERGDSAVYLCASSLRGQVNTGELFFGEGSRLTVL.

The gene calls are TRBV19 and TRBJ1-2, with a weak D call TRBD1 (6 bases). Germline CDR1 reads LNHDA; CDR2 reads SQIVND (reference sequence). CDR3 size: 14 residues. Trimming took off 3 bases at V and 2 bases at J, with 10 bases between the two ends. CDR3 bases: TGTGCCAGTAGTATCAGGACAGCGAACTATGGCTACACCTTC. This codes for CASSIRTANYGYTF.

This clone was counted a few times. The chain recombines TRBV3-1 (or the pseudogene TRBV3-2) with TRBJ2-7, with 7 nucleotides matching TRBD2. V lost 6 bases and J lost 3; bases outside the gene matches: 11. Looked up from germline, CDR1 is LGHDT and CDR2 is YNNKEL (reference sequence). CDR3 size: 15 residues. CDR3 nucleotides: TGTGCCAGCAGTCCCACCGCGGGGGAGAACTACGAGCAGTACTTC. Translating gives CASSPTAGENYEQYF.

Only a few counts were recorded for this clone. This CDR3 reads CASRRDRGETQYF. The CDR3 DNA follows: TGCGCCAGCAGGAGGGACAGGGGAGAGACCCAGTACTTC. The rearrangement joins TRBV5-1 to TRBJ2-5; 10 positions match TRBD1. Germline V CDR1 and CDR2: SGHRS, YFSETQ. V shed 5 bases and J 4 bases; nucleotides not matched to a gene: 2. CDR3 length: 13 residues.